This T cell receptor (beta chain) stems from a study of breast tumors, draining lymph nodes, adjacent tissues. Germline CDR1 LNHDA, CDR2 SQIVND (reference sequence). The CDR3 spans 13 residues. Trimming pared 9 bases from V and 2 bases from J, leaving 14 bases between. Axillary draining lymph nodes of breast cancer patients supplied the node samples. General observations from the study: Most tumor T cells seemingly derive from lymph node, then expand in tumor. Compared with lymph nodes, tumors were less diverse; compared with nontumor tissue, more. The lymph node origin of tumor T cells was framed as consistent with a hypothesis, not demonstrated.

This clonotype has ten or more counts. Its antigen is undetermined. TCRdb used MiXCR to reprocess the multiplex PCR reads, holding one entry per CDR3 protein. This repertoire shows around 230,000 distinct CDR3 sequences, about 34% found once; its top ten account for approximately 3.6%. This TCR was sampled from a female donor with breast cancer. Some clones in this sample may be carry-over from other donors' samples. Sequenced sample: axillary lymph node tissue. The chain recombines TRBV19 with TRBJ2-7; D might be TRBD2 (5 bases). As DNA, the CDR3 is TGTGCCAGACACCCCAGCGGTCCCTACGAGCAGTACTTC. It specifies CARHPSGPYEQYF.